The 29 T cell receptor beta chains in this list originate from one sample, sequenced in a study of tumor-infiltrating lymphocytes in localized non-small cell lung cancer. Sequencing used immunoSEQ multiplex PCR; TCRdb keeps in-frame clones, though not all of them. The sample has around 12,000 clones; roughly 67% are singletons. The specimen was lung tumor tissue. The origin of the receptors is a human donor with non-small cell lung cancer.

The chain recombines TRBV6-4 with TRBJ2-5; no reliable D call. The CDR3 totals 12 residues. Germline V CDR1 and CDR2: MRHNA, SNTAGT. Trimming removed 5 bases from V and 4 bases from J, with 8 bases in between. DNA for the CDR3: TGTGCCAGCAGTAGCTCGATAGAGACCCAGTACTTC. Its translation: CASSSSIETQYF.

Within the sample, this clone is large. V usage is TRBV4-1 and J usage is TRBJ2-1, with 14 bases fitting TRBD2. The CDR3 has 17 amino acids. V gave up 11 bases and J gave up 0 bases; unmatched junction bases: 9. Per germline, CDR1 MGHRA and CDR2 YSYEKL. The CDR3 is CAVKGTSGGSSYNEQFF. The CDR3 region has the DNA TGCGCCGTGAAAGGGACTAGCGGGGGAAGCTCCTACAATGAGCAGTTCTTC.

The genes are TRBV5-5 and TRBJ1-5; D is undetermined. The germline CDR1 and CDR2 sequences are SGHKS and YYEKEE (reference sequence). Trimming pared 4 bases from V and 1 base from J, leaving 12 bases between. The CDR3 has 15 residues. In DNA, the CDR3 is TGTGCCAGCAGCCTAGTGCCAGGAAGCAATCAGCCCCAGCATTTT. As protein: CASSLVPGSNQPQHF.

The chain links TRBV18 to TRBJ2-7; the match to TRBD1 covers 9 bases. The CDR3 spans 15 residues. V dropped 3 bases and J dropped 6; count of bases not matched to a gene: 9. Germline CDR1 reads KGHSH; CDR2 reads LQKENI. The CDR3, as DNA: TGTGCCAGCTCACCGGATAACAGGGGGCGAGGCGAGCAGTACTTC. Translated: CASSPDNRGRGEQYF.

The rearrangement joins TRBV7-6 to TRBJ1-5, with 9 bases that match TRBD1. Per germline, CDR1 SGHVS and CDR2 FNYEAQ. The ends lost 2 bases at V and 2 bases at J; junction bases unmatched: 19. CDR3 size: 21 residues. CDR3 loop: CASSLLTTGQGSFGGNQPQHF. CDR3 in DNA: TGTGCCAGCAGCTTATTGACCACGGGACAGGGCTCCTTTGGGGGCAATCAGCCCCAGCATTTT.

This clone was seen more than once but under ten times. CDR3 coding DNA: TGCGCCAGCAGCTTGGACAGGGCAACAGATACGCAGTATTTT. Its translation: CASSLDRATDTQYF. The chain carries TRBV5-1 and TRBJ2-3; maybe TRBD1 (6 bases). Trimming pared 0 bases from V and 3 bases from J, leaving 8 bases between. Germline V CDR1 and CDR2: SGHRS, YFSETQ. The CDR3 is made up of 14 amino acids.

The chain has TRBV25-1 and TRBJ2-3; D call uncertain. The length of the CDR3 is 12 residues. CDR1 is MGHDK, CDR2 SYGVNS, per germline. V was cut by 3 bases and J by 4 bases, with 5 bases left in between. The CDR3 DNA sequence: TGTGCCAGCAGTGACCGGGCAGATACGCAGTATTTT. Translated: CASSDRADTQYF.

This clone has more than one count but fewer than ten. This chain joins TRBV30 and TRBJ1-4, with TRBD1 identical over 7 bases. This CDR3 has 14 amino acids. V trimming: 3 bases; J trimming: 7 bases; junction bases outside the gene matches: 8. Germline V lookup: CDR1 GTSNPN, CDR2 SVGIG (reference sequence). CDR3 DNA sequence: TGTGCCTGGAGCCCGACAGGGCCGGCTGAAAAACTGTTTTTT. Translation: CAWSPTGPAEKLFF.

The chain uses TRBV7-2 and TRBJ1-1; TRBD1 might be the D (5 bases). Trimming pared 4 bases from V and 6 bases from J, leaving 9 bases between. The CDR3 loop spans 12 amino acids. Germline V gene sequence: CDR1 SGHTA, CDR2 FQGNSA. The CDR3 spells CASSWGFSEAFF. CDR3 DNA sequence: TGTGCCAGCAGCTGGGGGTTCTCTGAAGCTTTCTTT.

CDR3 loop: CASSWAGQIEEQYF. The DNA for the CDR3 is TGCGCCAGCAGCTGGGCCGGACAGATAGAAGAGCAGTACTTC. The chain couples TRBV5-1 to TRBJ2-7; perhaps TRBD1 as D (6 bases). Trimming took 3 bases from V and 7 from J, leaving 17 bases between them. The CDR3 consists of 14 residues. Germline lookup yields CDR1 SGHRS and CDR2 YFSETQ.

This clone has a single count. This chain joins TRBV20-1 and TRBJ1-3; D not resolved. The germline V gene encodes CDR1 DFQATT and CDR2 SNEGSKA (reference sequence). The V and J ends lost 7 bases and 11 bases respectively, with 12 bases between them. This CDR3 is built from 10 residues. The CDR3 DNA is TGCAGTGGGGCCGGCACGGCCATATATTTT. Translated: CSGAGTAIYF.

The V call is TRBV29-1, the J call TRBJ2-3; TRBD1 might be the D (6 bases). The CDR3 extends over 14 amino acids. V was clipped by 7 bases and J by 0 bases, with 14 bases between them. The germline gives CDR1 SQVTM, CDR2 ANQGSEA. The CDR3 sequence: CSAQGSYSTDTQYF. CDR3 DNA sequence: TGCAGCGCTCAGGGGTCGTACAGCACAGATACGCAGTATTTT.

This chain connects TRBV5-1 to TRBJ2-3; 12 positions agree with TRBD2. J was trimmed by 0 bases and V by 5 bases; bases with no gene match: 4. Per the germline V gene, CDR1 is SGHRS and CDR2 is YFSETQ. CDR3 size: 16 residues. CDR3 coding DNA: TGCGCCAGCAGGGCCGGACTAGCGGGAAGCACAGATACGCAGTATTTT. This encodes CASRAGLAGSTDTQYF.

CDR3 region: CASSSAHRGILADTQYF. DNA of the CDR3: TGTGCCAGCAGCTCGGCCCACAGGGGGATTCTGGCAGATACGCAGTATTTT. The chain employs TRBV11-2 and TRBJ2-3; TRBD1 matches at 8 bases. The CDR3 runs to 17 residues. J lost 4 bases, V lost 4 bases, and 13 bases had no gene match. In germline, CDR1 is SGHAT, CDR2 FQNNGV. Combining the CDR3 with reference TRBV11-2 and TRBJ2-3 gives the whole variable domain EAGVAQSPRYKIIEKRQSVAFWCNPISGHATLYWYQQILGQGPKLLIQFQNNGVVDDSQLPKDRFSAERLKGVDSTLKIQPAKLEDSAVYLCASSSAHRGILADTQYFGPGTRLTVL.

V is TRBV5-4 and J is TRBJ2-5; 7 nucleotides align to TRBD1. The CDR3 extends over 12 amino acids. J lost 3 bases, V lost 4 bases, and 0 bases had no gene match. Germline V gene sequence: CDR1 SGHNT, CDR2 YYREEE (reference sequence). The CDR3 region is CASSGTEETQYF. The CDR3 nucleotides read TGTGCCAGCAGCGGGACAGAAGAGACCCAGTACTTC.

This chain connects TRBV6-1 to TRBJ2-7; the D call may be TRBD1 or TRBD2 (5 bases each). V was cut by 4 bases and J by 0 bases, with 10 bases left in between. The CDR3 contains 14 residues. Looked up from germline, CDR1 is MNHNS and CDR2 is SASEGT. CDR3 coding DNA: TGTGCCAGCAGTGCGAGGGGTGGCTCCTACGAGCAGTACTTC. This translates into CASSARGGSYEQYF.

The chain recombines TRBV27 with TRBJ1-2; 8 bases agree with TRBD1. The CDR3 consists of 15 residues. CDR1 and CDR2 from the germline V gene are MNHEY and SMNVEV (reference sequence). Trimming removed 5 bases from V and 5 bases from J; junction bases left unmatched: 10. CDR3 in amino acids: CASSLSQGAVYGYTF. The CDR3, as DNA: TGTGCCAGCAGTCTCTCCCAGGGGGCAGTTTATGGCTACACCTTC.

DNA of the CDR3: TGTGCCAGCAGCTTAAGCGGGGAGACCCAGTACTTC. Protein: CASSLSGETQYF. This sequence joins TRBV7-9 and TRBJ2-5; tentative D call: TRBD2 (6 bases). V was pared by 2 bases and J by 5 bases, with 6 bases between. The CDR3 is made up of 12 amino acids. Germline loops: CDR1 SEHNR, CDR2 FQNEAQ (reference sequence).

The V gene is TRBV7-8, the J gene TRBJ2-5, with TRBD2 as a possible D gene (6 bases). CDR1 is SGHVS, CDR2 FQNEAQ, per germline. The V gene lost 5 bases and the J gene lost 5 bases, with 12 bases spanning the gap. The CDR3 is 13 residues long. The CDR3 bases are TGTGCCAGCAGCCCCAGAAGCGGGGAGACCCAGTACTTC. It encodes CASSPRSGETQYF.

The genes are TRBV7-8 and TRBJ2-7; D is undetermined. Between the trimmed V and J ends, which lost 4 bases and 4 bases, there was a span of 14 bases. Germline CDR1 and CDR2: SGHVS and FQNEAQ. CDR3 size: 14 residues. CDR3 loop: CASSSPLTGYEQYF. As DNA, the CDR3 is TGTGCCAGCAGCTCCCCTTTAACGGGTTACGAGCAGTACTTC.

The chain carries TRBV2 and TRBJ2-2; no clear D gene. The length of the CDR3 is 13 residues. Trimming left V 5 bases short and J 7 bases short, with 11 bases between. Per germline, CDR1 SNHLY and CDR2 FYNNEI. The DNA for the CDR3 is TGTGCCAGCAGTTATACAGAGGACGGGGAGCTGTTTTTT. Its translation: CASSYTEDGELFF.

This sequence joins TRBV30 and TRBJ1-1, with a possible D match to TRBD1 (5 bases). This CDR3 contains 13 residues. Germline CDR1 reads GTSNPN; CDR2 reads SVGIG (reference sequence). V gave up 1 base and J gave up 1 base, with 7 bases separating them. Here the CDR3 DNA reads TGTGCCTGGAGTGGACAGTCGAACACTGAAGCTTTCTTT. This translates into CAWSGQSNTEAFF.

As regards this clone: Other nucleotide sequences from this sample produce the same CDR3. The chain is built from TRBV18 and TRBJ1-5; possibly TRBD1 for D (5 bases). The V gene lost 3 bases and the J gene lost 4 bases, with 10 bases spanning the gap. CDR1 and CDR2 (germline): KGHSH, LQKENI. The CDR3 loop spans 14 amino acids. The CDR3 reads CASSPGTANQPQHF. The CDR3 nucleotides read TGTGCCAGCTCACCCGGGACTGCAAATCAGCCCCAGCATTTT.

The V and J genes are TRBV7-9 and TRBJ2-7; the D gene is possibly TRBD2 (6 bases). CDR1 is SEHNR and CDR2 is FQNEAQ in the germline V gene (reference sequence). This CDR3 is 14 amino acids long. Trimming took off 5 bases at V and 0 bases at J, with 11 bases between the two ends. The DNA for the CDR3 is TGTGCCAGCAGCCGAGCGGGTCTCTCCTACGAGCAGTACTTC. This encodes CASSRAGLSYEQYF.

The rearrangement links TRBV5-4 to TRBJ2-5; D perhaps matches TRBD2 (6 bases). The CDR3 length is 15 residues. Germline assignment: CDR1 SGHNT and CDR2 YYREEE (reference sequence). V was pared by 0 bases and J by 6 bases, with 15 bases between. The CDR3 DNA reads TGTGCCAGCAGCTTGGGGGGAGGTGGTGGAAAGACCCAGTACTTC. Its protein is CASSLGGGGGKTQYF. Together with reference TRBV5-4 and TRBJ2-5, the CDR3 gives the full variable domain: ETGVTQSPTHLIKTRGQQVTLRCSSQSGHNTVSWYQQALGQGPQFIFQYYREEENGRGNFPPRFSGLQFPNYSSELNVNALELDDSALYLCASSLGGGGGKTQYFGPGTRLLVL.

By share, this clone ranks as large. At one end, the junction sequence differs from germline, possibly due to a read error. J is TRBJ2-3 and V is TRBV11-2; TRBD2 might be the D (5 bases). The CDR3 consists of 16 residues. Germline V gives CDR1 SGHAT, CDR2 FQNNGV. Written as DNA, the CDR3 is TGTGCCAGCAGTTTAGGACTGAGTTATTACACAGATACGCAGTATTTT. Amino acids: CASSLGLSYYTDTQYF. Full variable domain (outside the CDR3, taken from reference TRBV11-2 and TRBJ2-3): EAGVAQSPRYKIIEKRQSVAFWCNPISGHATLYWYQQILGQGPKLLIQFQNNGVVDDSQLPKDRFSAERLKGVDSTLKIQPAKLEDSAVYLCASSLGLSYYTDTQYFGPGTRLTVL.

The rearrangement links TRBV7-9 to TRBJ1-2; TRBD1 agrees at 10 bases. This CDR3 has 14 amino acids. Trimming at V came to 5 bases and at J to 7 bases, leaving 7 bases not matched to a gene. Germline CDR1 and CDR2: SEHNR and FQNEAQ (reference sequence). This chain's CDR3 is CASSPTGGNIGYTF. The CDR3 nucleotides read TGTGCCAGCAGCCCGACAGGGGGCAATATTGGCTACACCTTC.

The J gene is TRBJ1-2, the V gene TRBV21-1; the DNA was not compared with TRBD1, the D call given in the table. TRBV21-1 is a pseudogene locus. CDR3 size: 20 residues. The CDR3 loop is CASSGFSTGCLELANYGYTF. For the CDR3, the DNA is TGTGCCAGCAGCGGATTTTCGACAGGTTGCCTCGAGTTAGCTAACTATGGCTACACCTTC.

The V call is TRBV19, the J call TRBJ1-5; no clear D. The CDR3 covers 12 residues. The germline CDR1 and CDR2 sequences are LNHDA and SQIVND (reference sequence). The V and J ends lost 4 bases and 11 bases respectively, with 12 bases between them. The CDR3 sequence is CASSNRELAQHF. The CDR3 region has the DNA TGTGCCAGTAGTAACCGGGAGTTGGCCCAGCATTTT.